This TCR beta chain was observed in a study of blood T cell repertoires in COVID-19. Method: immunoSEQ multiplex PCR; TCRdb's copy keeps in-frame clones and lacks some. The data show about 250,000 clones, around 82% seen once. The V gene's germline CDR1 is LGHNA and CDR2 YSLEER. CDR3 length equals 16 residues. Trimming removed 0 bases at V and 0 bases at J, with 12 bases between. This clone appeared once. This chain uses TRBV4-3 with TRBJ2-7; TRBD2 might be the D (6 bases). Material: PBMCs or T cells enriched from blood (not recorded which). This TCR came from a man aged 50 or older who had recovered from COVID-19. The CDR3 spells CASSQEGLGSSYEQYF. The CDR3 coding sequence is TGCGCCAGCAGCCAAGAGGGACTCGGAAGCTCCTACGAGCAGTACTTC.